This T cell receptor (beta chain) was retrieved from a study of blood T cell repertoires in COVID-19. The junction had 7 bases not matched to a gene; V was cut back by 5 bases and J by 6 bases. Looked up from germline, CDR1 is LNHDA and CDR2 is SQIVND (reference sequence). The CDR3 consists of 14 residues. The repertoire was sequenced with immunoSEQ multiplex PCR; TCRdb's copy has only in-frame clones and lacks some. Counted here are 100,000 or so clones, about 77% occurring once; the ten biggest clones make up less than 35%. Sequencing was carried out using peripheral blood. The source of this sequence is a man between 65 and 85 years old with active or convalescent COVID-19. The chain joins TRBV19 to TRBJ1-2, with 9 bases aligning to TRBD1. The CDR3 sequence: CASSGGTGFHGYTF. In nucleotides, the CDR3 is TGTGCCAGTAGTGGTGGGACAGGGTTCCATGGCTACACCTTC.